This entry is about one T cell receptor beta chain. Its target antigen remains unknown. Base qualities are not recorded, but no much larger clone differs from it by a single base. Taken from the germline V gene, the CDR1 and CDR2 loops are SNHLY and FYNNEI. Deletion took 6 bases off V and 3 bases off J, with a span of 12 bases between the germline ends. The CDR3 covers 14 residues, taking in both the cysteine and the phenylalanine. CDR3 DNA is the only sequence kept; it has 42 bases, read in frame from the first base. This entry comes from a study of blood T cell repertoires in COVID-19 (dated by TCRdb to 2020 to 2022). As for the study more broadly: Collaborator samples came from the United States, Italy and Spain and covered acute and convalescent phases of COVID-19. Nearly every sample came with metadata listing a de-identified subject ID, COVID-19 status, age in years and sex. Where HLA class I and class II types were available, the types were taken from metadata supplied by the sample provider, not from assay-based typing. The samples were drawn from the first 160 participants of the ongoing ImmuneRACE study and from 1,200 or so subjects provided by 6 global collaborators. The repertoires were made available in a free public database intended to serve as a resource for research on the immune response to SARS-CoV-2. The material from the prospective study consisted of cDNA or gDNA derived from T cells, B-cell-depleted T cells, or PBMCs. Subjects who had been exposed to COVID-19, were actively infected with it, or had recovered from it provided the deeply sampled blood TCRbeta repertoires that made up the dataset.

What the study reported, not specific to this receptor: How much clinical and demographic metadata was included differed by source and by participant, and the metadata was provided uncurated.

Collaborating institutions collected whole blood in K2EDTA tubes following their own protocols. For TCRbeta analysis, collaborators shipped samples in one of three forms: frozen whole blood, isolated PBMCs, or DNA extracted from either of those sample types. TCRbeta CDR3 regions were amplified from genomic DNA using the immunoSEQ Assay, a bias-controlled multiplex PCR. In the source study's methods: Within the assay, amplification of reference gene primers was used to estimate how many nucleated cells each sample contained. To quantify the absolute abundance of each unique TCRbeta CDR3 rearrangement, sequence reads were collapsed and filtered. Productive Simpson clonality was computed per sample as the square root of Simpson's diversity index over productive rearrangements. Entries here come from immuneACCESS through TCRdb and include only in-frame sequences with V and J called. Some clones fail to appear in such tables; in the studies checked, an unresolved V gene covers under half of the shortfall, and the cause of the remainder is unknown. The DNA was the basis for D and trimming; V, J and clone size are from that table. In all, the sample holds hundreds of thousands of clones, and around 89% of those were seen once. 4.3% of the sample is taken by the ten largest.

The sequence was obtained from a woman in her thirties with acute or convalescent COVID-19. The sequence links TRBV2 to TRBJ1-5, with a weak D call of TRBD1 (6 bases match). The sequencing input was peripheral blood. The nucleotide sequence is given as TGTGCCAGCAGGGCGGACAGCAACAATCAGCCCCAGCATTTT. The resulting protein is CASRADSNNQPQHF.